This TCR beta chain was observed in a study of OX40 agonist ivuxolimab in advanced cancers. Sequencing was performed with immunoSEQ multiplex PCR; in TCRdb, only in-frame clones are kept and a portion is missing. The sample holds about 73,000 clones; roughly 88% are singletons and the top ten take approximately 2.6%. This CDR3 region has 12 residues. Trimming removed 3 bases from V and 5 bases from J, with 10 bases in between. Germline CDR1 reads GTSNPN; CDR2 reads SVGIG (reference sequence). This sequence originates from an adult with an advanced solid tumor such as melanoma, head and neck, liver or kidney cancer. The chain has TRBV30 and TRBJ1-2; D unclear. The specimen comprised CD4+ or CD8+ T cells sorted from blood, sampled in a trial of the OX40 agonist ivuxolimab. In nucleotides, the CDR3 is TGTGCCTGGAGCAGGTTGCGGTATGGCTACACCTTC. Translating it yields CAWSRLRYGYTF. The whole variable domain, remainder taken from reference TRBV30 and TRBJ1-2, is SQTIHQWPATLVQPVGSPLSLECTVEGTSNPNLYWYRQAAGRGLQLLFYSVGIGQISSEVPQNLSASRPQDRQFILSSKKLLLSDSGFYLCAWSRLRYGYTFGSGTRLTVV.